One and the same sample provided the 28 T cell receptor beta chains below, sequenced in a study of beta chain features in type 1 diabetes (dated by TCRdb to the late 2010s). These receptors lack a known antigen. Receptor libraries were prepared by the immunoSEQ multiplex PCR assay. The High Capacity cDNA Reverse Transcription Kit was used to reverse transcribe all of the isolated RNA, meaning that expressed TCRB transcripts were what got sequenced. What TCRdb holds here is the immuneACCESS table cut down to in-frame rearrangements. Part of the clones is not present; checked against another copy, under half of the missing clones reflect an unresolved V gene, and the others are unexplained. For this sample the table gives 20,000 to 25,000 clones, of which approximately 70% were detected only once. Of the sample, 0.95% to 1.3% is held by the ten largest clones. General conclusions and limits of the study: A moderate but significant shortening of TCRB CDR3 length was observed in type 1 diabetes patients in all four CD4+ subsets.

The sequenced material came from stem cell memory CD4+ T cells from blood. Sample cell subset or site, as interpreted from the label and publication: stem cell-like memory CD4+ T cells. The receptors shown here come from a woman between 40 and 50 years old with type 1 diabetes.

V usage is TRBV18 and J usage is TRBJ2-1; TRBD2 aligns across 8 bases. The CDR3 length is 15 residues. Unmatched junction bases numbered 2, after V lost 4 bases and J lost 0 bases. CDR1 is KGHSH, CDR2 LQKENI, per germline. CDR3 nucleotides: TGTGCCAGCTCACAAAGCGGGAGCTCCTACAATGAGCAGTTCTTC. Translating it yields CASSQSGSSYNEQFF.

About this clone itself: One end of the junction does not line up with germline, which may come from a read error. This rearrangement joins TRBV18 to TRBJ2-2; 7 bases line up with TRBD1. Germline CDR1 is KGHSH and CDR2 is LQKENI. This CDR3 comprises 17 residues. The CDR3 bases are TGTGTCAGCTCGCCTAATCGACAGGGTGTGAGCACCGGGGAGCTGTTTTTT. Protein product: CVSSPNRQGVSTGELFF.

The chain recombines TRBV28 with TRBJ1-1; D gene ambiguous. This CDR3 has 13 residues. CDR1 is MDHEN and CDR2 is SYDVKM in the germline V gene. The V and J ends lost 4 bases and 5 bases respectively, with 11 bases between them. In DNA, the CDR3 is TGTGCCAGCAGTTACGCAGAGGGTACTGAAGCTTTCTTT. Translated, it gives CASSYAEGTEAFF.

The chain joins TRBV15 to TRBJ2-2; 9 positions match TRBD2. Trimming cost V 1 base and J 8 bases; bases outside gene matches: 8. Germline CDR1 LNHNV, CDR2 YYDKDF (reference sequence). The CDR3 extends over 16 amino acids. CDR3 nucleotides: TGTGCCACCAGCAGAGTGGGACTAGCAGGAGCGGGGGAGCTGTTTTTT. As protein: CATSRVGLAGAGELFF. The complete variable domain, with remaining parts taken from reference TRBV15 and TRBJ2-2, reads DAMVIQNPRYQVTQFGKPVTLSCSQTLNHNVMYWYQQKSSQAPKLLFHYYDKDFNNEADTPDNFQSRRPNTSFCFLDIRSPGLGDTAMYLCATSRVGLAGAGELFFGEGSRLTVL.

The rearrangement joins TRBV19 to TRBJ2-1; tentative D call: TRBD2 (6 bases). V was pared by 5 bases and J by 8 bases, with 19 bases between. Germline CDR1 and CDR2: LNHDA and SQIVND (reference sequence). The CDR3 runs 15 residues. CDR3 sequence reads: CASSPQSLGGHEQFF. CDR3 sequence (DNA): TGTGCCAGTAGTCCCCAAAGTTTGGGAGGCCATGAGCAGTTCTTC.

This chain connects TRBV5-6 to TRBJ2-2; weak D call: TRBD1 (6 bases). CDR1 is SGHDT, CDR2 YYEEEE, per germline. V was cut by 4 bases and J by 3 bases, with 16 bases left in between. This CDR3 contains 16 residues. CDR3 protein: CASSLGGYGYTGELFF. DNA of the CDR3: TGTGCCAGCAGCCTAGGGGGATACGGCTACACCGGGGAGCTGTTTTTT.

V usage is TRBV7-9 and J usage is TRBJ1-1, with D perhaps matching TRBD1 (5 bases). The V gene lost 3 bases and the J gene lost 1 base, with 12 bases spanning the gap. CDR1 is SEHNR, CDR2 FQNEAQ, per germline (reference sequence). The CDR3 is 15 residues long. The CDR3 DNA is TGTGCCAGCAGCTTCTACGGGGGGTCGAACACTGAAGCTTTCTTT. This translates into CASSFYGGSNTEAFF.

This clone occurred a few times. The rearrangement links TRBV5-8 to TRBJ1-4, with D possibly matching TRBD1 (5 bases). Looked up from germline, CDR1 is SGHTS and CDR2 is YDEGEE. V was clipped by 4 bases and J by 10 bases, with 20 bases between them. The CDR3 consists of 15 residues. The CDR3 coding sequence is TGTGCCAGCAGCGAGGAGGGGCGGTCGGTTGGAAAACTGTTTTTT. Its protein product is CASSEEGRSVGKLFF.

This clone occurred a few times. The V gene is TRBV18, the J gene TRBJ1-1, with D uncertain. The V gene's germline CDR1 is KGHSH and CDR2 LQKENI. There are 13 residues in the CDR3. V lost 6 bases, J lost 3 bases, and 11 bases lay in between. This CDR3 is CASSLNSDTEAFF. In DNA, the CDR3 is TGTGCCAGCTCGTTAAATTCTGACACTGAAGCTTTCTTT.

CDR3 protein: CASSFKPLPGNTIYF. The DNA of the CDR3 is TGTGCCAGCAGCTTTAAGCCTCTCCCGGGAAACACCATATATTTT. This chain links TRBV27 with TRBJ1-3; no clear D. V was shortened by 6 bases and J by 4 bases, with 16 bases between the two germline ends. Germline CDR1 MNHEY, CDR2 SMNVEV (reference sequence). CDR3 size: 15 residues.

As regards this clone: A junction boundary mismatches the germline segment, possibly from a read error. The V and J genes are TRBV7-6 and TRBJ2-2; D is unresolved. The germline gives CDR1 SGHVS, CDR2 FNYEAQ. CDR3 length: 13 residues. This CDR3 is CASSPTNTGELFF. CDR3 bases: TGTGCTAGCAGCCCGACTAACACCGGGGAGCTGTTTTTT.

This clone was detected only a few times. This chain uses TRBV18 with TRBJ2-2; 9 bases align to TRBD2. The CDR3 is made up of 16 amino acids. CDR1 is KGHSH and CDR2 is LQKENI in the germline V gene. V trimming: 1 base; J trimming: 3 bases; junction bases outside the gene matches: 3. DNA of the CDR3: TGTGCCAGCTCACCACTGGGACTAGCAGACACCGGGGAGCTGTTTTTT. It specifies CASSPLGLADTGELFF. Together with reference TRBV18 and TRBJ2-2, the CDR3 gives the full variable domain: NAGVMQNPRHLVRRRGQEARLRCSPMKGHSHVYWYRQLPEEGLKFMVYLQKENIIDESGMPKERFSAEFPKEGPSILRIQQVVRGDSAAYFCASSPLGLADTGELFFGEGSRLTVL.

This chain links TRBV7-9 with TRBJ1-1; TRBD1 matches at 7 bases. Germline CDR1 reads SEHNR; CDR2 reads FQNEAQ (reference sequence). The CDR3 spans 13 residues. With 4 bases clipped from V and 5 bases from J, the junction kept 4 bases outside the gene matches. The CDR3, as DNA: TGTGCCAGCAGCTGGGACAGAGAGACTGAAGCTTTCTTT. Translation gives CASSWDRETEAFF.

Written as DNA, the CDR3 is TGTGCCAGCTCACCAATTGCGGAGAACACTGAAGCTTTCTTT. Residues: CASSPIAENTEAFF. V usage is TRBV18 and J usage is TRBJ1-1; no firm D call. Germline assignment: CDR1 KGHSH and CDR2 LQKENI. CDR3 length: 14 residues. V gave up 2 bases and J gave up 1 base, with 8 bases separating them.

V and J are TRBV7-2 and TRBJ1-5; the D gene is possibly TRBD1 (6 bases). Germline values: CDR1 SGHTA, CDR2 FQGNSA. CDR3 length: 15 residues. V gave up 3 bases and J gave up 3 bases, with 12 bases separating them. This CDR3 reads CASSLERGNNQPQHF. As DNA, the CDR3 is TGTGCCAGCAGCTTGGAGAGGGGGAACAATCAGCCCCAGCATTTT.

This clone was observed a handful of times. The chain is built from TRBV9 and TRBJ2-5; D might be TRBD1 (5 bases). V lost 3 bases, J lost 0 bases, and 6 bases lay in between. The CDR3 has 13 amino acids. Germline assignment: CDR1 SGDLS and CDR2 YYNGEE. The CDR3 region is CASSEDNQETQYF. The CDR3 DNA sequence: TGTGCCAGCAGCGAGGACAACCAAGAGACCCAGTACTTC.

CDR3 in amino acids: CASSYDRVNGELFF. As DNA, the CDR3 is TGTGCCAGCAGCTACGACAGGGTAAACGGGGAGCTGTTTTTT. The rearrangement uses TRBV7-2 and TRBJ2-2; 7 bases are shared with TRBD1. Per germline, CDR1 SGHTA and CDR2 FQGNSA. V lost 4 bases and J lost 7; bases outside the gene matches: 6. The CDR3 covers 14 residues.

This clone has only one observation. CDR3 in DNA: TGCGCCAGCAGGGAACCCGACAGGTTCTATGGCTACACCTTC. It codes for CASREPDRFYGYTF. The V call is TRBV5-1, the J call TRBJ1-2; maybe TRBD1 (6 bases). Trimming took off 5 bases at V and 4 bases at J, with 15 bases between the two ends. Looked up from germline, CDR1 is SGHRS and CDR2 is YFSETQ. The CDR3 is 14 amino acids. Together with reference TRBV5-1 and TRBJ1-2, the CDR3 gives the full variable domain: KAGVTQTPRYLIKTRGQQVTLSCSPISGHRSVSWYQQTPGQGLQFLFEYFSETQRNKGNFPGRFSGRQFSNSRSEMNVSTLELGDSALYLCASREPDRFYGYTFGSGTRLTVV.

The chain's CDR3 is CASSLGQINQPQHF. The CDR3 bases are TGTGCCAGCAGCTTAGGGCAGATCAATCAGCCCCAGCATTTT. The chain uses TRBV11-2 and TRBJ1-5; D not resolved. V shed 1 base and J shed 3 bases, with 7 bases lying between them. CDR1 and CDR2 from the germline V gene are SGHAT and FQNNGV. This CDR3 is built from 14 residues. Based on the CDR3 plus reference TRBV11-2 and TRBJ1-5, the full variable domain is EAGVAQSPRYKIIEKRQSVAFWCNPISGHATLYWYQQILGQGPKLLIQFQNNGVVDDSQLPKDRFSAERLKGVDSTLKIQPAKLEDSAVYLCASSLGQINQPQHFGDGTRLSIL.

The chain links TRBV28 to TRBJ2-4; D gene uncertain. The CDR3 has 11 residues. Germline CDR1 and CDR2: MDHEN and SYDVKM. Trimming stripped 7 bases from V and 15 bases from J, with 16 bases between. CDR3 residues: CASTNVGFVYF. In DNA form, the CDR3 reads TGTGCCAGCACCAACGTCGGTTTTGTGTACTTC.

The chain couples TRBV11-2 to TRBJ1-6; TRBD1 might be the D (5 bases). CDR1 and CDR2 (germline): SGHAT, FQNNGV. CDR3 size: 15 residues. V shed 4 bases and J shed 4 bases, with 11 bases lying between them. CDR3 protein: CASSSGRQYNSPLHF. The CDR3 DNA follows: TGTGCCAGCAGCTCCGGCCGACAGTATAATTCACCCCTCCACTTT.

The chain recombines TRBV7-2 with TRBJ1-6; TRBD1 aligns across 8 bases. This CDR3 is 13 amino acids long. The J segment lost 10 bases and the V segment lost 5 bases, leaving 4 bases of the junction unmatched. Germline assignment: CDR1 SGHTA and CDR2 FQGNSA. CDR3 nucleotides: TGTGCCAGCAGCCTTACAGGGGGATCACCCCTCCACTTT. Translation gives CASSLTGGSPLHF. Supplemented by reference TRBV7-2 and TRBJ1-6, the full variable domain reads GAGVSQSPSNKVTEKGKDVELRCDPISGHTALYWYRQSLGQGLEFLIYFQGNSAPDKSGLPSDRFSAERTGGSVSTLTIQRTQQEDSAVYLCASSLTGGSPLHFGNGTRLTVT.

The CDR3 coding sequence is TGTGCCAGCACTCTCCGGGAAGCGCAGTACTTC. It encodes CASTLREAQYF. The V and J genes are TRBV7-3 and TRBJ2-7, with D tentatively TRBD2 (5 bases). Germline lookup yields CDR1 SGHTA and CDR2 FQGTGA. The CDR3 has 11 residues. V lost 7 bases to trimming and J lost 9 bases, with 13 bases between them.

This clone was picked up one time. The CDR3 region is CASSEGQGKTEAFF. CDR3 in DNA: TGTGCCAGCAGTGAAGGGCAGGGAAAGACTGAAGCTTTCTTT. The chain carries TRBV25-1 and TRBJ1-1; perhaps TRBD1 as D (5 bases). The CDR3 covers 14 residues. Germline assignment: CDR1 MGHDK and CDR2 SYGVNS. V lost 2 bases and J 5 bases, leaving 12 bases between the germline ends.

V and J are TRBV11-2 and TRBJ1-1, with 7 bases that match TRBD1. Germline V gives CDR1 SGHAT, CDR2 FQNNGV. Trimming removed 6 bases from V and 5 bases from J; junction bases left unmatched: 9. The CDR3 covers 14 residues. CDR3 region: CASRTGQEETEAFF. The CDR3 DNA reads TGTGCCAGCAGAACCGGACAGGAGGAGACTGAAGCTTTCTTT.

This clone has a handful of counts. The rearrangement joins TRBV5-4 to TRBJ1-1, with D possibly being TRBD1 (6 bases). CDR3 size: 14 residues. V was trimmed by 4 bases and J by 1 base, leaving 11 bases between them. Germline values: CDR1 SGHNT, CDR2 YYREEE (reference sequence). The CDR3 region is CASSQGGGNTEAFF. The CDR3 DNA reads TGTGCCAGCAGCCAAGGGGGGGGGAACACTGAAGCTTTCTTT.

The V call is TRBV2, the J call TRBJ1-2; perhaps TRBD1 as D (6 bases). The CDR3 consists of 15 residues. Germline V gives CDR1 SNHLY, CDR2 FYNNEI. Trimming pared 5 bases from V and 2 bases from J, leaving 15 bases between. CDR3: CASSRYSGENYGYTF. In DNA form, the CDR3 reads TGTGCCAGCAGTCGCTACTCAGGGGAGAACTATGGCTACACCTTC.

The chain combines TRBV4-1 with TRBJ1-3; D call uncertain. CDR1 and CDR2 (germline): MGHRA, YSYEKL. Deletions cut 1 base from V and 0 bases from J, with 13 bases between. The CDR3 covers 17 residues. The CDR3 DNA reads TGCGCCAGCAGCCAAGCTGAGAGACGGGTCTCTGGAAACACCATATATTTT. Protein: CASSQAERRVSGNTIYF.